The 31 T cell receptor beta chains in this list originate from one sample, sequenced in a study of T cell changes during pregnancy in multiple sclerosis. TCRdb's copy holds only in-frame clones and misses some; the assay was immunoSEQ multiplex PCR. The data hold under 95,000 clones, with 80% to 95% observed a single time. The input for sequencing was peripheral blood, taken after pregnancy. These TCRs come from a female donor with multiple sclerosis, enrolled in a pregnancy study.

The chain joins TRBV5-4 to TRBJ2-2; 10 bases are shared with TRBD2. The germline V gene encodes CDR1 SGHNT and CDR2 YYREEE (reference sequence). V dropped 0 bases and J dropped 4; count of bases not matched to a gene: 6. CDR3 length: 17 residues. The CDR3 loop is CASSLVGAGGLTGELFF. Written as DNA, the CDR3 is TGTGCCAGCAGCTTGGTTGGAGCGGGGGGGCTCACCGGGGAGCTGTTTTTT.

The genes are TRBV29-1 and TRBJ1-1, with TRBD1 matching over 7 bases. The CDR3 is 14 residues long. V lost 7 bases to trimming and J lost 4 bases; unmatched junction nucleotides: 12. Germline values: CDR1 SQVTM, CDR2 ANQGSEA. The CDR3 protein is CSADRTGMATEAFF. CDR3 coding DNA: TGCAGCGCCGATCGGACAGGCATGGCCACTGAAGCTTTCTTT. Full variable domain (missing parts from reference TRBV29-1 and TRBJ1-1): SAVISQKPSRDICQRGTSLTIQCQVDSQVTMMFWYRQQPGQSLTLIATANQGSEATYESGFVIDKFPISRPNLTFSTLTVSNMSPEDSSIYLCSADRTGMATEAFFGQGTRLTVV.

The chain links TRBV6-5 to TRBJ1-1; D unresolved. The CDR3 has 12 amino acids. Germline V lookup: CDR1 MNHEY, CDR2 SVGAGI. Trimming took off 7 bases at V and 4 bases at J, with 10 bases between the two ends. The CDR3 DNA reads TGTGCCAGCACCACCGCGGGCACTGAAGCTTTCTTT. Translating gives CASTTAGTEAFF.

The chain recombines TRBV2 with TRBJ1-1; 9 bases map to TRBD1. CDR3 size: 15 residues. Unmatched junction bases numbered 4, after V lost 4 bases and J lost 1 base. CDR1 and CDR2 (germline): SNHLY, FYNNEI. The CDR3 region has the DNA TGTGCCAGCAGTGTACAGGGGGCGAAGAACACTGAAGCTTTCTTT. Its protein is CASSVQGAKNTEAFF.

The chain combines TRBV7-8 with TRBJ2-7; TRBD1 aligns across 12 bases. The J segment lost 6 bases and the V segment lost 4 bases, leaving 16 bases of the junction unmatched. The germline V gene has CDR1 SGHVS and CDR2 FQNEAQ. The CDR3 spans 18 residues. Written as DNA, the CDR3 is TGTGCCAGCAGCTCGGAATTTACCCGGGACAGGGGGCTACGCGAGCAGTACTTC. As protein: CASSSEFTRDRGLREQYF.

The chain is built from TRBV12-5 and TRBJ2-1, with D tentatively TRBD2 (7 bases). The germline V gene has CDR1 LGHNT and CDR2 FRNRAP. The CDR3 runs 16 residues. Trimming removed 0 bases from V and 5 bases from J, with 14 bases in between. This chain's CDR3 is CASGLVLGGGDNEQFF. CDR3 sequence (DNA): TGTGCTAGTGGTTTGGTACTGGGCGGGGGCGACAATGAGCAGTTCTTC.

A note on this clone: Germline is not matched at one junction end, which may reflect a read error. This chain joins TRBV2 and TRBJ2-7; perhaps TRBD1 as D (6 bases). The CDR3 has 12 amino acids. Germline CDR1 is SNHLY and CDR2 is FYNNEI. CDR3 loop: CAAGGQHYEQYF. The CDR3 DNA sequence: TGCGCGGCCGGAGGACAGCACTACGAGCAGTACTTC.

The J gene is TRBJ1-1, the V gene TRBV6-5; no firm D call. This CDR3 has 13 amino acids. Trimming stripped 7 bases from V and 1 base from J, with 10 bases between. Germline lookup yields CDR1 MNHEY and CDR2 SVGAGI. The CDR3 nucleotides read TGTGCCAGCACCTTTGGCAGGAACACTGAAGCTTTCTTT. Its translation: CASTFGRNTEAFF.

V is TRBV14 and J is TRBJ1-5; D gene unclear. Germline V gene sequence: CDR1 SGHDN, CDR2 FVKESK. The CDR3 is 13 residues long. The germline V and J ends were trimmed by 5 bases and 5 bases, with 10 bases remaining between them. The CDR3 DNA reads TGTGCCAGCAGCTCACAGCGGGATCAGCCCCAGCATTTT. It yields the protein CASSSQRDQPQHF.

The chain links TRBV19 to TRBJ1-6, with D hard to call. Looked up from germline, CDR1 is LNHDA and CDR2 is SQIVND (reference sequence). With 5 bases removed from V and 6 bases from J, the gap between germline ends came to 14 bases. CDR3 size: 15 residues. The CDR3 sequence: CASSGRGLINSPLHF. CDR3 bases: TGTGCCAGTAGTGGCAGAGGGCTTATTAATTCACCCCTCCACTTT.

The V and J genes are TRBV5-4 and TRBJ1-2, with 7 bases fitting TRBD1. This CDR3 region has 16 residues. Germline CDR1 reads SGHNT; CDR2 reads YYREEE (reference sequence). V was clipped by 2 bases and J by 6 bases; unmatched bases: 13. CDR3 coding DNA: TGTGCCAGCAGCTTCTTGGTGCGGGACAGAAAAGATGGCTACACCTTC. This translates into CASSFLVRDRKDGYTF.

The chain links TRBV7-2 to TRBJ2-7, with 7 bases fitting TRBD2. The junction had 21 bases not matched to a gene; V was cut back by 0 bases and J by 7 bases. CDR3 length equals 19 residues. The germline gives CDR1 SGHTA, CDR2 FQGNSA. The CDR3 DNA sequence: TGTGCCAGCAGCTTAGCGGTGATCTCGGGAGGTCCTCCTACGTCTGAGCAGTACTTC. Translated: CASSLAVISGGPPTSEQYF.

The chain recombines TRBV7-2 with TRBJ2-1, with D maybe TRBD2 (5 bases). CDR3 length equals 14 residues. V gave up 3 bases and J gave up 9 bases, with 15 bases separating them. CDR1 SGHTA and CDR2 FQGNSA come from the germline V gene. Here the CDR3 reads CASSFGLQRGEQFF. The CDR3 coding sequence is TGTGCCAGCAGCTTCGGACTCCAAAGAGGTGAGCAGTTCTTC.

The V call is TRBV7-9, the J call TRBJ2-3, with a weak D call TRBD2 (6 bases). The V gene lost 0 bases and the J gene lost 0 bases, with 7 bases spanning the gap. Germline CDR1 reads SEHNR; CDR2 reads FQNEAQ (reference sequence). The CDR3 loop spans 15 amino acids. The CDR3 loop is CASSLASGSTDTQYF. The CDR3, as DNA: TGTGCCAGCAGCTTAGCTAGCGGAAGCACAGATACGCAGTATTTT.

This sequence joins TRBV6-1 and TRBJ2-1; 9 nucleotides match TRBD2. V lost 9 bases, J lost 4 bases, and 10 bases stayed unmatched. The germline CDR1 and CDR2 sequences are MNHNS and SASEGT. CDR3 length: 15 amino acids. This chain's CDR3 is CASTFSGGIYNEQFF. CDR3 coding DNA: TGTGCCAGTACTTTCAGCGGGGGGATATACAATGAGCAGTTCTTC.

V usage is TRBV7-3 and J usage is TRBJ2-5; D is unresolved. The germline CDR1 and CDR2 sequences are SGHTA and FQGTGA. V was pared by 3 bases and J by 5 bases, with 10 bases between. The CDR3 sequence is 13 residues long. The CDR3: CASSLSIRETQYF. The CDR3 DNA reads as TGTGCCAGCAGCTTGTCAATACGGGAGACCCAGTACTTC.

The J gene is TRBJ2-2, the V gene TRBV30; tentatively, D is TRBD2 (6 bases). With 6 bases removed from V and 7 bases from J, the gap between germline ends came to 21 bases. Germline CDR1 is GTSNPN and CDR2 is SVGIG (reference sequence). The CDR3 loop spans 15 amino acids. CDR3 amino acids: CACSWGDGYIGELFF. In DNA form, the CDR3 reads TGTGCCTGCAGCTGGGGGGACGGATACATCGGGGAGCTGTTTTTT.

CDR3 amino acids: CASSRRGLAHSYEQYF. CDR3 bases: TGTGCCAGCAGCCGAAGAGGACTAGCGCACTCCTACGAGCAGTACTTC. The chain couples TRBV5-4 to TRBJ2-7; the match to TRBD2 covers 9 bases. Germline V lookup: CDR1 SGHNT, CDR2 YYREEE (reference sequence). This CDR3 is 16 amino acids long. V was clipped by 4 bases and J by 0 bases; unmatched bases: 8.

The chain joins TRBV7-6 to TRBJ2-5; D may be TRBD1 (5 bases). Trimming removed 1 base from V and 4 bases from J, with 13 bases in between. The CDR3 loop spans 15 amino acids. Germline-derived CDR1 and CDR2 are SGHVS and FNYEAQ. The chain's CDR3 is CASSLGALGLETQYF. In DNA, the CDR3 is TGTGCCAGCAGCTTAGGAGCGTTGGGGCTAGAGACCCAGTACTTC.

The rearrangement links TRBV18 to TRBJ1-1, with D possibly being TRBD1 (6 bases). The CDR3 is made up of 13 amino acids. The germline gives CDR1 KGHSH, CDR2 LQKENI. The V end was cut by 4 bases, the J end by 5 bases, with 11 bases between. The CDR3 sequence: CASSQGVETEAFF. The CDR3 coding sequence is TGTGCCAGCTCACAGGGGGTCGAGACTGAAGCTTTCTTT. Variable domain in full (rest from reference TRBV18 and TRBJ1-1): NAGVMQNPRHLVRRRGQEARLRCSPMKGHSHVYWYRQLPEEGLKFMVYLQKENIIDESGMPKERFSAEFPKEGPSILRIQQVVRGDSAAYFCASSQGVETEAFFGQGTRLTVV.

This clone showed up just once. In DNA form, the CDR3 reads TGTGCCAGCAGCCCTGCGGACAGGGTAGGGCAGCCCCAGCATTTT. This gives the protein CASSPADRVGQPQHF. This rearrangement joins TRBV4-2 to TRBJ1-5; 8 nucleotides line up with TRBD1. CDR1 and CDR2 (germline): LGHNA, YNFKEQ. With 4 bases clipped from V and 7 bases from J, the junction kept 9 bases outside the gene matches. The CDR3 is 15 amino acids.

V gene TRBV27 combines with J gene TRBJ2-7; D call uncertain. V dropped 8 bases and J dropped 2 bases, with 10 bases sitting between them. The germline V gene encodes CDR1 MNHEY and CDR2 SMNVEV (reference sequence). This CDR3 is 12 amino acids long. CDR3 sequence: CASGPVTYEQYF. CDR3 nucleotides: TGTGCCAGCGGCCCAGTCACCTACGAGCAGTACTTC.

V and J are TRBV18 and TRBJ2-5, with 15 bases fitting TRBD2. The CDR3 runs 19 residues. Unmatched junction bases numbered 12, after V lost 5 bases and J lost 2 bases. CDR1 is KGHSH, CDR2 LQKENI, per germline. The CDR3 DNA is TGTGCCAGCTCATTTCGGACTAGCGGGGGGGAAAACCGACAAGAGACCCAGTACTTC. Its protein is CASSFRTSGGENRQETQYF.

The DNA of the CDR3 is TGTGCCAGCAGCTTAACTCCGACAAAATCGGATGGCTACACCTTC. Protein sequence: CASSLTPTKSDGYTF. The chain links TRBV7-3 to TRBJ1-2; D gene uncertain. The germline V gene encodes CDR1 SGHTA and CDR2 FQGTGA. The germline V and J ends were trimmed by 0 bases and 6 bases, with 14 bases remaining between them. The CDR3 covers 15 residues.

The gene calls are TRBV30 and TRBJ2-3; 7 bases map to TRBD2. The length of the CDR3 is 17 residues. V lost 0 bases and J lost 1; bases outside the gene matches: 10. CDR1 and CDR2 from the germline V gene are GTSNPN and SVGIG (reference sequence). DNA for the CDR3: TGTGCCTGGAGTGTTCGATTAGCGGGTAAAGGCACAGATACGCAGTATTTT. Protein product: CAWSVRLAGKGTDTQYF.

The rearrangement joins TRBV7-7 to TRBJ1-5; the match to TRBD1 covers 7 bases. This CDR3 has 16 residues. Trimming cost V 1 base and J 5 bases; bases outside gene matches: 8. CDR1 SSHAT and CDR2 FNYEAQ come from the germline V gene (reference sequence). The CDR3 reads CASSLGDYRGDQPQHF. The CDR3 region has the DNA TGTGCCAGCAGCTTAGGGGATTACAGGGGCGATCAGCCCCAGCATTTT.

The CDR3 spells CASRPTAAGGEQYF. The CDR3 DNA sequence: TGTGCCAGCAGGCCTACAGCGGCGGGTGGCGAGCAGTACTTC. This chain uses TRBV5-4 with TRBJ2-7; perhaps TRBD2 as D (5 bases). The germline V gene encodes CDR1 SGHNT and CDR2 YYREEE (reference sequence). The CDR3 is made up of 14 amino acids. V lost 5 bases and J 6 bases, leaving 18 bases between the germline ends.

The J gene is TRBJ1-3, the V gene TRBV6-6; the D is unclear. CDR1 is MNHNY, CDR2 SVGAGI, per germline (reference sequence). The V and J ends lost 5 bases and 0 bases respectively, with 8 bases between them. CDR3 size: 14 residues. Written as DNA, the CDR3 is TGTGCCAGCAGTCTCGGCGGCTCTGGAAACACCATATATTTT. Residues: CASSLGGSGNTIYF.

In its sample, this clone was seen once. The V gene is TRBV5-8, the J gene TRBJ2-2; 7 bases match TRBD1. This CDR3 has 13 residues. CDR1 is SGHTS and CDR2 is YDEGEE in the germline V gene. Unmatched junction bases numbered 4, after V lost 5 bases and J lost 6 bases. The CDR3 loop is CASRRQGSGELFF. DNA of the CDR3: TGTGCCAGCAGGCGACAGGGATCCGGGGAGCTGTTTTTT.

This chain joins TRBV6-6 and TRBJ1-2; the match to TRBD1 covers 7 bases. CDR1 and CDR2 from the germline V gene are MNHNY and SVGAGI (reference sequence). The CDR3 has 12 amino acids. The ends lost 2 bases at V and 6 bases at J; junction bases unmatched: 0. CDR3 sequence (DNA): TGTGCCAGCAGTTACGGACAGGATGGCTACACCTTC. Its protein is CASSYGQDGYTF.

V and J are TRBV18 and TRBJ1-2; TRBD1 matches 7 bases. V was clipped by 3 bases and J by 4 bases; unmatched bases: 11. Germline V gives CDR1 KGHSH, CDR2 LQKENI. The CDR3 runs to 16 residues. The CDR3 DNA follows: TGTGCCAGCTCACCCGCCGGGCAGGGGGTCCTCTATGGCTACACCTTC. Translated: CASSPAGQGVLYGYTF.